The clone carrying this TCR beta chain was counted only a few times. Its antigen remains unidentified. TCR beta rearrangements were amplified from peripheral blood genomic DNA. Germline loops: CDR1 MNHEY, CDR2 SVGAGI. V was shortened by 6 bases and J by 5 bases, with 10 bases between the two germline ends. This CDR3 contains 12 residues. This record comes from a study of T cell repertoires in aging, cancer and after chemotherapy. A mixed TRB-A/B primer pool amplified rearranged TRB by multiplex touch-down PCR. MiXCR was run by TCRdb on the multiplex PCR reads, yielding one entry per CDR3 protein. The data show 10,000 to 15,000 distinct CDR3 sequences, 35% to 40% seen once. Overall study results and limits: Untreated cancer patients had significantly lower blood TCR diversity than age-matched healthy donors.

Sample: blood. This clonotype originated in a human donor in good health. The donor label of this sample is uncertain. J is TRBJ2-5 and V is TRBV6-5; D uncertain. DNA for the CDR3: TGTGCCAGCAGCCGTCCTATGGAGACCCAGTACTTC. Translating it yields CASSRPMETQYF.